This TCR beta chain is from a study of OX40 agonist ivuxolimab in advanced cancers. Sequencing used immunoSEQ multiplex PCR; TCRdb keeps in-frame clones, though not all of them. The table lists some 66,000 clones, roughly 73% of them singletons, with 1.5% to 2% in the top ten. This CDR3 is 15 amino acids long. CDR1 is SGHRS and CDR2 is YFSETQ in the germline V gene. Trimming stripped 2 bases from V and 4 bases from J, with 13 bases between. V gene TRBV5-1 combines with J gene TRBJ2-1; D is perhaps TRBD1 (8 bases). This specimen consisted of CD4+ or CD8+ T cells sorted from blood, obtained in a trial of the OX40 agonist ivuxolimab. The origin of this receptor is an adult with an advanced solid tumor such as melanoma, head and neck, liver or kidney cancer. Here the CDR3 DNA reads TGCGCCAGCAGCTTACAGGGGGGGCCTTACAATGAGCAGTTCTTC. It is translated as CASSLQGGPYNEQFF.